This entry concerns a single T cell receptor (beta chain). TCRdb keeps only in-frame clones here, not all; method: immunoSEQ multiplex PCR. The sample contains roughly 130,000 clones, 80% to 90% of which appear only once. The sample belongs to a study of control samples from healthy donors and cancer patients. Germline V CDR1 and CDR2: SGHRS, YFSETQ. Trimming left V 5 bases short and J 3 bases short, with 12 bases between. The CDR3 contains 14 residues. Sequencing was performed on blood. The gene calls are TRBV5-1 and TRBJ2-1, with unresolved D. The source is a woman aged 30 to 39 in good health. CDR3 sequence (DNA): TGCGCCAGCAGTCCCATAGCCCTCTACAATGAGCAGTTCTTC. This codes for CASSPIALYNEQFF.